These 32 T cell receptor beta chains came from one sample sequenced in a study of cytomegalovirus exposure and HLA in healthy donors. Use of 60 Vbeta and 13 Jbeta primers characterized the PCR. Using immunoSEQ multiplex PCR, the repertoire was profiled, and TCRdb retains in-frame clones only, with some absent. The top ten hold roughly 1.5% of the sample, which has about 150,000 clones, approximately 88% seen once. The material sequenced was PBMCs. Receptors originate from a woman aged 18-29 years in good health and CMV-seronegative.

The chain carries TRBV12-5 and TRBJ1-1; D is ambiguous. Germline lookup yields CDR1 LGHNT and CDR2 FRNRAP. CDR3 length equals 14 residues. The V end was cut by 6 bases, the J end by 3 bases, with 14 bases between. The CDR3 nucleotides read TGTGCTAGTGGCCCAGGCGCGGGAGACACTGAAGCTTTCTTT. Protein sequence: CASGPGAGDTEAFF.

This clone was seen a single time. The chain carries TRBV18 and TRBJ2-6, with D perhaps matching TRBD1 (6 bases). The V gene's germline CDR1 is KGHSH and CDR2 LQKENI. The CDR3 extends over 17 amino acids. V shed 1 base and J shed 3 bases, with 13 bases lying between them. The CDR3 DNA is TGTGCCAGCTCACCACGCTTAGGGGGTGGTGGGGCCAACGTCCTGACTTTC. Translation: CASSPRLGGGGANVLTF.

The CDR3 spells CASSLSGYSGNTIYF. CDR3 in DNA: TGTGCCAGCAGCTTAAGCGGGTACTCTGGAAACACCATATATTTT. This chain links TRBV7-2 with TRBJ1-3; D not resolved. Trimming removed 2 bases at V and 0 bases at J, with 8 bases between. The CDR3 length is 15 residues. Looked up from germline, CDR1 is SGHTA and CDR2 is FQGNSA.

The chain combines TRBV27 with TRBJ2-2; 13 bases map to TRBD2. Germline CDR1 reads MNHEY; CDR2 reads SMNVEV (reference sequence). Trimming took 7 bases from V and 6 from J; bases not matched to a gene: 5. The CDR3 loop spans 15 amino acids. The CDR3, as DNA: TGTGCCAGCACCTCAGGGACTAGCGGGGCCGGGGAGCTGTTTTTT. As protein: CASTSGTSGAGELFF.

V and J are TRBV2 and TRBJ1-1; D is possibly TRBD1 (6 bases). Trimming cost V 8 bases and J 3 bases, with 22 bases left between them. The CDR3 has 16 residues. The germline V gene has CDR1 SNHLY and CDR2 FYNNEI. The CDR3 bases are TGTGCCAGCCTAACCGCCGGGGGGGCCCAAGACACTGAAGCTTTCTTT. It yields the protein CASLTAGGAQDTEAFF.

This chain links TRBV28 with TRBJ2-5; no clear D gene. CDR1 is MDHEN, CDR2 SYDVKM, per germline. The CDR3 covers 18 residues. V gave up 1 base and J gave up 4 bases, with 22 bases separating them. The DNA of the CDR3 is TGTGCCAGCAGTTTATCTGCCCAACGGTTTAGTTCCCCAGAGACCCAGTACTTC. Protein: CASSLSAQRFSSPETQYF.

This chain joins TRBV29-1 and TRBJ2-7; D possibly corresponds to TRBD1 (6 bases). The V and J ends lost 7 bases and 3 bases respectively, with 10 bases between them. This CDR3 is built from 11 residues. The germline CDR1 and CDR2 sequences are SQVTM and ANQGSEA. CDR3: CSARTVYEQYF. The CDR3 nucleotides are TGCAGCGCTAGGACAGTCTACGAGCAGTACTTC.

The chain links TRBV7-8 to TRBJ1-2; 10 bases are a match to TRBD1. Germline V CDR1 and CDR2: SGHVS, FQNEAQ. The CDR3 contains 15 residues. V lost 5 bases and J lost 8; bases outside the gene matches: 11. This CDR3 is CASSGLDRGLGGYTF. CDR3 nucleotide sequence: TGTGCCAGCAGCGGCCTAGACAGGGGGCTGGGGGGCTACACCTTC.

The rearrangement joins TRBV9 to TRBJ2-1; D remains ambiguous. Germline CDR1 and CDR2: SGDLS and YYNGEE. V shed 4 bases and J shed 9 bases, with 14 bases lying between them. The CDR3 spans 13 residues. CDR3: CASSLGVSGEQFF. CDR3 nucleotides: TGTGCCAGCAGCCTAGGAGTTAGTGGTGAGCAGTTCTTC.

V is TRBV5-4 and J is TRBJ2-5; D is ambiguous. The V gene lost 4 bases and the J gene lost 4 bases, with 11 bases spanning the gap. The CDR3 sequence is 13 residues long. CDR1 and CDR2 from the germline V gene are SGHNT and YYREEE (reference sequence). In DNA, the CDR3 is TGTGCCAGCAGCCTACGTCATGTAGAGACCCAGTACTTC. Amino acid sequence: CASSLRHVETQYF.

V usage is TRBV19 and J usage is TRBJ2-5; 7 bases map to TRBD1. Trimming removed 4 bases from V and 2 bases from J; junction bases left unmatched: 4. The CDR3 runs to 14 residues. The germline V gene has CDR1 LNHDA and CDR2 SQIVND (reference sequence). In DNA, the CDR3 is TGTGCCAGTAGTACGCTCAGGGGGCAAGAGACCCAGTACTTC. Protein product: CASSTLRGQETQYF.

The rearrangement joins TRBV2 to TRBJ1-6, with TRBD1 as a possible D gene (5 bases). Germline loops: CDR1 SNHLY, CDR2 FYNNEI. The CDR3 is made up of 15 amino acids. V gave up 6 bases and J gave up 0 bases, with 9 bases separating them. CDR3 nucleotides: TGTGCCAGCAGACAGGCAAGCTCCTATAATTCACCCCTCCACTTT. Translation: CASRQASSYNSPLHF.

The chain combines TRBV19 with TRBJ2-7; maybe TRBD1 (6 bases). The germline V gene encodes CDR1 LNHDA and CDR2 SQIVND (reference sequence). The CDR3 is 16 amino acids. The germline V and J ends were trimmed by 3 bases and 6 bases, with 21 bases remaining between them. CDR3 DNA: TGTGCCAGTAGTATCGGTGTGGGGGCAGGCCGCTCCGAGCAGTACTTC. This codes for CASSIGVGAGRSEQYF.

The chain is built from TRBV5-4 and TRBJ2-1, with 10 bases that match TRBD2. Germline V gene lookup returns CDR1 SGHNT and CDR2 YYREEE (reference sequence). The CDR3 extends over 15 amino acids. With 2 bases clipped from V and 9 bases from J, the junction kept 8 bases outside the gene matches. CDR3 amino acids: CASSFDERGGIEQFF. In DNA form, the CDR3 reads TGTGCCAGCAGCTTTGACGAGCGGGGGGGTATTGAGCAGTTCTTC. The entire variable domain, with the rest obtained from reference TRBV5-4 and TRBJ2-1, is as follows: ETGVTQSPTHLIKTRGQQVTLRCSSQSGHNTVSWYQQALGQGPQFIFQYYREEENGRGNFPPRFSGLQFPNYSSELNVNALELDDSALYLCASSFDERGGIEQFFGPGTRLTVL.

In nucleotides, the CDR3 is TGTGCCAGCAGTGAACTTTCGGGAAATCAGCCCCAGCATTTT. Protein sequence: CASSELSGNQPQHF. The gene calls are TRBV2 and TRBJ1-5; no firm D call. The V end was cut by 2 bases, the J end by 4 bases, with 9 bases between. The length of the CDR3 is 14 residues. Germline assignment: CDR1 SNHLY and CDR2 FYNNEI.

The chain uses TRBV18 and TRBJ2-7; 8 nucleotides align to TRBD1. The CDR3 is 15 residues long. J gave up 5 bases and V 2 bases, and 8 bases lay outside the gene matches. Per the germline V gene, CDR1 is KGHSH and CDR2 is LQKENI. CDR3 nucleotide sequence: TGTGCCAGCTCACCAATAGGACAGGGTCGGGACGAGCAGTACTTC. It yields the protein CASSPIGQGRDEQYF.

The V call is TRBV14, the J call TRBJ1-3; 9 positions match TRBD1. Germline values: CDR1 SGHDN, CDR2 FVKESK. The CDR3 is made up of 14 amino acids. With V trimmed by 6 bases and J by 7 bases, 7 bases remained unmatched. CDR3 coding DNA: TGTGCCAGCAGTCGGGACAGGGAACGTAACACCATATATTTT. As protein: CASSRDRERNTIYF.

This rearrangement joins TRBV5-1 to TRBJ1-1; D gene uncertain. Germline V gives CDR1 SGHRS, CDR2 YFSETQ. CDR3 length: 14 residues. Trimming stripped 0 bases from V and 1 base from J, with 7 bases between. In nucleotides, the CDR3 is TGCGCCAGCAGCTTGGGTTACACGAACACTGAAGCTTTCTTT. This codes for CASSLGYTNTEAFF.

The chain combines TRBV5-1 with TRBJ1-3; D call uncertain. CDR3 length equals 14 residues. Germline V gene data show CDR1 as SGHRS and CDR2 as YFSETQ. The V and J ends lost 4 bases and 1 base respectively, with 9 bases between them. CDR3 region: CASSPKRSGNTIYF. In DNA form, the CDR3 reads TGCGCCAGCAGCCCGAAGAGGTCTGGAAACACCATATATTTT. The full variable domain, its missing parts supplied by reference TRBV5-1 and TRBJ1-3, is KAGVTQTPRYLIKTRGQQVTLSCSPISGHRSVSWYQQTPGQGLQFLFEYFSETQRNKGNFPGRFSGRQFSNSRSEMNVSTLELGDSALYLCASSPKRSGNTIYFGEGSWLTVV.

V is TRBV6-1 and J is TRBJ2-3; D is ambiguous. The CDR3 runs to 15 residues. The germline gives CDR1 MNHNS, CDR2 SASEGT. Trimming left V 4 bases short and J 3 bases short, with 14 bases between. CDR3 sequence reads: CASSGGAFGTDTQYF. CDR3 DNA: TGTGCCAGCAGTGGAGGCGCCTTCGGGACAGATACGCAGTATTTT.

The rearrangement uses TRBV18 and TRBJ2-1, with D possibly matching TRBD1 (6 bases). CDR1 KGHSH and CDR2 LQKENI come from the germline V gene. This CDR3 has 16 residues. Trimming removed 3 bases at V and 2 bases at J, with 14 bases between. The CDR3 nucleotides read TGTGCCAGCTCACCCCGGGACACGGTAACCTACAATGAGCAGTTCTTC. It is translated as CASSPRDTVTYNEQFF.

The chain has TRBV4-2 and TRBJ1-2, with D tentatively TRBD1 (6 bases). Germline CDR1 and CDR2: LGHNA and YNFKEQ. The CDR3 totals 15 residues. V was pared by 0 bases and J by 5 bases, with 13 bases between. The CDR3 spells CASSQDRGQRYGYTF. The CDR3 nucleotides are TGTGCCAGCAGCCAAGATCGAGGACAGCGGTATGGCTACACCTTC.

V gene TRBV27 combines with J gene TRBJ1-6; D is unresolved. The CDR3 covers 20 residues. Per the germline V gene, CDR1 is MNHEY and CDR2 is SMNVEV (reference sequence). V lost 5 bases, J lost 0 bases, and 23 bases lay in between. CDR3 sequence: CASSAIPLTGWSSYNSPLHF. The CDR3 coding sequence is TGTGCCAGCAGTGCTATCCCCCTAACGGGTTGGAGCTCCTATAATTCACCCCTCCACTTT.

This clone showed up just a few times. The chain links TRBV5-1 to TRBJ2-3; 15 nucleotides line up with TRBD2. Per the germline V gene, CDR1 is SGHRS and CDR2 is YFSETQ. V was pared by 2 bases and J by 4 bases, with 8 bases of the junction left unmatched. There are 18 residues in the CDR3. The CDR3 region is CASSLEGTSGGWADTQYF. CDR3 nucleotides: TGCGCCAGCAGCTTAGAAGGGACTAGCGGGGGGTGGGCAGATACGCAGTATTTT.

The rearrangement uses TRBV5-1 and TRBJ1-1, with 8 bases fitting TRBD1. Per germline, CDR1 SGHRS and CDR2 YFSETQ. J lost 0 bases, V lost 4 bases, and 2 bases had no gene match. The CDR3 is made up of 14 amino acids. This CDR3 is CASSVRGLNTEAFF. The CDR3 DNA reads TGCGCCAGCAGCGTCAGGGGGCTGAACACTGAAGCTTTCTTT.

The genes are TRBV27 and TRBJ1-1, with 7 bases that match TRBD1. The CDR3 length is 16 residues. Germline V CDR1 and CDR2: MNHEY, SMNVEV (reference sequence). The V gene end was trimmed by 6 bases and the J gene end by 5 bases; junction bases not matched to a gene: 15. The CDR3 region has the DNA TGTGCCAGCAGCAACCTAAAGGACAGGCTGGGAACTGAAGCTTTCTTT. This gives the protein CASSNLKDRLGTEAFF.

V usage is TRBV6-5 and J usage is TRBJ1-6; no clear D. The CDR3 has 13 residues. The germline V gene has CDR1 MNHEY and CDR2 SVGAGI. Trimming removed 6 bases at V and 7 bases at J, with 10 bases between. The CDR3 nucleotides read TGTGCCAGCAGGGCCGGAGCAAATTCACCCCTCCACTTT. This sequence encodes CASRAGANSPLHF.

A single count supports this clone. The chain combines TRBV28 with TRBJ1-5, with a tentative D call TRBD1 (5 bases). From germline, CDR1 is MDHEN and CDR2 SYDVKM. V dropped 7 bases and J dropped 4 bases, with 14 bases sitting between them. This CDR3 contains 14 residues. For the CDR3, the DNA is TGTGCCAGCACGCACCAGGGAAGTAATCAGCCCCAGCATTTT. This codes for CASTHQGSNQPQHF.

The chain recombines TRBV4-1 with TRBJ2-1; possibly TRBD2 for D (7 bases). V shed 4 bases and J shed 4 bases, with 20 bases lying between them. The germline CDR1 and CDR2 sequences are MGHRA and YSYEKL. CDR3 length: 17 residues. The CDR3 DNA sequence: TGCGCCAGCAGCCCCACATTAGGGGCGGGGGCTTACAATGAGCAGTTCTTC. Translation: CASSPTLGAGAYNEQFF.

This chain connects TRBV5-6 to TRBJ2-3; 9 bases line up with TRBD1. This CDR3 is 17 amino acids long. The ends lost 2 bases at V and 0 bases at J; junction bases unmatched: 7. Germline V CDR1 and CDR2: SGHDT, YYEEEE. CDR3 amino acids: CASSFDPGQGSTDTQYF. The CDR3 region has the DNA TGTGCCAGCAGCTTCGACCCGGGACAGGGAAGCACAGATACGCAGTATTTT.

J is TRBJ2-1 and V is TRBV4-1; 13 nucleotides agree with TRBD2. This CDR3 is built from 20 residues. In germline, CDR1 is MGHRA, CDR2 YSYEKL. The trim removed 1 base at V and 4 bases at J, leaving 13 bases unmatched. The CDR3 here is CASSQVAWTSGGPTYNEQFF. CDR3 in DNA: TGCGCCAGCAGCCAAGTTGCATGGACTAGCGGGGGCCCAACATACAATGAGCAGTTCTTC.

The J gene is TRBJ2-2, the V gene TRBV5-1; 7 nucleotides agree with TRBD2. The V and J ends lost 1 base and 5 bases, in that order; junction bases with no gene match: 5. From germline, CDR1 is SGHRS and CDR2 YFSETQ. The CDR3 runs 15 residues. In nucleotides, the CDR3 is TGCGCCAGCAGCTTGAGGGCAGCGGGGACCGGGGAGCTGTTTTTT. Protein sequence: CASSLRAAGTGELFF.